These 23 T cell receptor beta chains came from one sample sequenced in a study of blood T cell repertoires in COVID-19. Assay: immunoSEQ multiplex PCR; the TCRdb copy retains only in-frame clones and omits some. Among 330,000 or so clones listed, 87% were seen once. The sample taken for sequencing was peripheral blood. The receptors shown here come from a man in his thirties or forties with COVID-19, enrolled during active disease.

J is TRBJ1-2 and V is TRBV6-5, with D possibly matching TRBD1 (6 bases). Germline V CDR1 and CDR2: MNHEY, SVGAGI. The ends were cut back, 7 bases at V and 7 bases at J, with 16 bases in the middle. The CDR3 is 13 amino acids. CDR3 residues: CASIVGGWGGYTF. The CDR3 DNA reads TGTGCCAGCATAGTAGGGGGTTGGGGTGGCTACACCTTC.

V is TRBV28 and J is TRBJ1-1; D perhaps matches TRBD1 (5 bases). The V gene's germline CDR1 is MDHEN and CDR2 SYDVKM. The ends were cut back, 5 bases at V and 0 bases at J, with 19 bases in the middle. The CDR3 extends over 17 amino acids. The CDR3: CASSLYPGRGMNTEAFF. In nucleotides, the CDR3 is TGTGCCAGCAGTCTATACCCGGGACGGGGGATGAACACTGAAGCTTTCTTT.

This clone was seen only once. The chain combines TRBV6-1 with TRBJ2-5; 16 bases line up with TRBD2. In germline, CDR1 is MNHNS, CDR2 SASEGT. The CDR3 contains 16 residues. With V trimmed by 3 bases and J by 3 bases, 1 base remained unmatched. The CDR3 DNA reads TGTGCCAGCAGTGAGGGACTAGCGGGGGGGGAAGAGACCCAGTACTTC. Residues: CASSEGLAGGEETQYF.

V usage is TRBV30 and J usage is TRBJ2-5; D not resolved. Deletions cut 0 bases from V and 2 bases from J, with 13 bases between. CDR3 length: 15 amino acids. Per the germline V gene, CDR1 is GTSNPN and CDR2 is SVGIG (reference sequence). The CDR3 region has the DNA TGTGCCTGGAGTGTAGGAGTCGCCCCACAAGAGACCCAGTACTTC. Translating gives CAWSVGVAPQETQYF. The variable domain in full, completed from reference TRBV30 and TRBJ2-5, reads SQTIHQWPATLVQPVGSPLSLECTVEGTSNPNLYWYRQAAGRGLQLLFYSVGIGQISSEVPQNLSASRPQDRQFILSSKKLLLSDSGFYLCAWSVGVAPQETQYFGPGTRLLVL.

This chain joins TRBV14 and TRBJ2-1, with D tentatively TRBD2 (6 bases). Trimming shortened V by 3 bases and J by 5 bases, and 11 bases separated the two germline ends. Per the germline V gene, CDR1 is SGHDN and CDR2 is FVKESK. This CDR3 contains 14 residues. For the CDR3, the DNA is TGTGCCAGCAGCCAGGGACTTTTCGACAATGAGCAGTTCTTC. It codes for CASSQGLFDNEQFF.

The sample holds a few counts of this clone. The chain uses TRBV20-1 and TRBJ1-6; 7 bases fit TRBD1. The V gene's germline CDR1 is DFQATT and CDR2 SNEGSKA (reference sequence). CDR3 length: 13 residues. The ends lost 3 bases at V and 7 bases at J; junction bases unmatched: 3. CDR3 coding DNA: TGCAGTGCTAGTGACAGGGCGAATTCACCCCTCCACTTT. Residues: CSASDRANSPLHF.

This chain connects TRBV5-4 to TRBJ1-1; the D is unclear. The length of the CDR3 is 14 residues. Between the trimmed V and J ends, which lost 4 bases and 7 bases, there was a span of 17 bases. The germline gives CDR1 SGHNT, CDR2 YYREEE (reference sequence). The CDR3 bases are TGTGCCAGCAGCCCTGGGGAGGGCTGGGGTGAAGCTTTCTTT. As protein: CASSPGEGWGEAFF.

This rearrangement joins TRBV27 to TRBJ2-7; 9 bases line up with TRBD1. Germline values: CDR1 MNHEY, CDR2 SMNVEV (reference sequence). V was pared by 0 bases and J by 4 bases, with 16 bases of the junction left unmatched. The CDR3 loop spans 19 amino acids. In DNA, the CDR3 is TGTGCCAGCAGTTTATCCCAACAGGGGGCGTCTTTAGACATTTACGAGCAGTACTTC. As protein: CASSLSQQGASLDIYEQYF.

This clone has only one observation. The chain joins TRBV11-2 to TRBJ2-1; perhaps TRBD1 as D (5 bases). The V gene lost 6 bases and the J gene lost 4 bases, with 10 bases spanning the gap. Germline assignment: CDR1 SGHAT and CDR2 FQNNGV. CDR3 length: 13 residues. CDR3 in DNA: TGTGCCAGCAGGCTTCGACAGTACAATGAGCAGTTCTTC. Translated, it gives CASRLRQYNEQFF.

This sequence joins TRBV4-2 and TRBJ2-2; D possibly corresponds to TRBD1 (6 bases). The length of the CDR3 is 14 residues. Deletions cut 0 bases from V and 5 bases from J, with 7 bases between. Germline V gene data show CDR1 as LGHNA and CDR2 as YNFKEQ. CDR3 bases: TGTGCCAGCAGCCAAGAAGGGGGAACCGGGGAGCTGTTTTTT. It translates to CASSQEGGTGELFF.

The chain carries TRBV7-9 and TRBJ2-1; the match to TRBD1 covers 7 bases. V was clipped by 5 bases and J by 0 bases; unmatched bases: 4. CDR1 and CDR2 from the germline V gene are SEHNR and FQNEAQ (reference sequence). The CDR3 is 15 residues long. The CDR3 sequence is CASSPRGSSYNEQFF. DNA for the CDR3: TGTGCCAGCAGCCCCAGGGGGAGCTCCTACAATGAGCAGTTCTTC.

The chain links TRBV28 to TRBJ2-7, with 11 bases aligning to TRBD2. J lost 5 bases, V lost 6 bases, and 3 bases had no gene match. The germline CDR1 and CDR2 sequences are MDHEN and SYDVKM. The CDR3 spans 13 residues. The CDR3 region is CASRASGRNEQYF. As DNA, the CDR3 is TGTGCCAGCAGAGCTAGCGGGAGGAACGAGCAGTACTTC.

This clone was detected a few times. In DNA, the CDR3 is TGTGCCAGCTCACCACTCGGGACTAGCGGGAGCACAGATACGCAGTATTTT. This encodes CASSPLGTSGSTDTQYF. V and J are TRBV18 and TRBJ2-3, with 12 bases fitting TRBD2. The germline gives CDR1 KGHSH, CDR2 LQKENI. The trim removed 1 base at V and 0 bases at J, leaving 2 bases unmatched. This CDR3 is built from 17 residues.

This chain uses TRBV6-6 with TRBJ1-1, with unresolved D. V dropped 7 bases and J dropped 9 bases, with 9 bases sitting between them. The CDR3 runs to 10 residues. Germline V gene data show CDR1 as MNHNY and CDR2 as SVGAGI (reference sequence). CDR3 DNA: TGTGCCAGCATTGATAGCAAAGCTTTCTTT. It is translated as CASIDSKAFF.

The chain employs TRBV24-1 and TRBJ2-2; no reliable D call. The germline gives CDR1 KGHDR, CDR2 SFDVKD. CDR3 length: 17 amino acids. V was cut by 1 base and J by 1 base, with 12 bases left in between. The CDR3 DNA follows: TGTGCCACCAGTGATTTCCCAGGTGCCATGAACACCGGGGAGCTGTTTTTT. Its protein product is CATSDFPGAMNTGELFF.

The CDR3 sequence: CASSSPGGWGEKLFF. The CDR3 DNA reads TGTGCCAGCAGTTCCCCCGGGGGTTGGGGTGAAAAACTGTTTTTT. This chain joins TRBV28 and TRBJ1-4; D might be TRBD1 (5 bases). The CDR3 spans 15 residues. Per germline, CDR1 MDHEN and CDR2 SYDVKM. Trimming removed 4 bases from V and 7 bases from J, with 16 bases in between.

This chain connects TRBV30 to TRBJ2-1, with 13 bases fitting TRBD2. The V gene's germline CDR1 is GTSNPN and CDR2 SVGIG (reference sequence). The CDR3 covers 16 residues. After removal of 2 bases from V and 3 bases from J, the junction contained 4 bases not matched to a gene. The CDR3 loop reads CAWSLGLAGVYNEQFF. CDR3 nucleotides: TGTGCCTGGAGTTTAGGACTAGCGGGGGTCTACAATGAGCAGTTCTTC.

The count of this clone is one. This sequence joins TRBV3-1 (or the pseudogene TRBV3-2) and TRBJ2-5; D possibly corresponds to TRBD1 (5 bases). This CDR3 is 16 amino acids long. V was clipped by 0 bases and J by 1 base, with 12 bases between them. The germline V gene encodes CDR1 LGHDT and CDR2 YNNKEL (reference sequence). The CDR3 sequence: CASSQEWRQFQETQYF. For the CDR3, the DNA is TGTGCCAGCAGCCAAGAGTGGCGACAGTTCCAAGAGACCCAGTACTTC.

The CDR3 sequence is CAWSSGVLNQPQHF. CDR3 nucleotide sequence: TGTGCCTGGAGCTCGGGGGTCCTCAATCAGCCCCAGCATTTT. The V call is TRBV30, the J call TRBJ1-5; possible D gene TRBD1, 5 bases. The ends were cut back, 3 bases at V and 3 bases at J, with 12 bases in the middle. This CDR3 is built from 14 residues. Germline V gene lookup returns CDR1 GTSNPN and CDR2 SVGIG (reference sequence).

This chain links TRBV24-1 with TRBJ1-2; the D gene is possibly TRBD1 (5 bases). The germline CDR1 and CDR2 sequences are KGHDR and SFDVKD. This CDR3 is 13 amino acids long. V lost 4 bases, J lost 2 bases, and 7 bases lay in between. The DNA for the CDR3 is TGTGCCACCAGTGACGGGGGGAACTATGGCTACACCTTC. As protein: CATSDGGNYGYTF.

V is TRBV13 and J is TRBJ2-7; 9 bases align to TRBD1. CDR3 length: 15 residues. V shed 5 bases, J shed 2 bases, and the junction held 7 bases outside the gene matches. Germline CDR1 is PRHDT and CDR2 is FYEKMQ (reference sequence). CDR3 protein: CASSPSGTGPYEQYF. In DNA, the CDR3 is TGTGCCAGCAGCCCTTCCGGGACAGGGCCCTACGAGCAGTACTTC.

V gene TRBV4-1 combines with J gene TRBJ2-7; TRBD1 might be the D (6 bases). The V and J ends lost 4 bases and 2 bases respectively, with 15 bases between them. The germline CDR1 and CDR2 sequences are MGHRA and YSYEKL. This CDR3 contains 15 residues. The CDR3 spells CASSPTSDRTYEQYF. Written as DNA, the CDR3 is TGCGCCAGCAGCCCAACGTCAGACAGGACCTACGAGCAGTACTTC.

The V call is TRBV19, the J call TRBJ2-2; D possibly corresponds to TRBD1 (5 bases). Looked up from germline, CDR1 is LNHDA and CDR2 is SQIVND (reference sequence). V was trimmed by 3 bases and J by 6 bases, leaving 11 bases between them. The CDR3 totals 14 residues. CDR3 sequence reads: CASSITGDSGELFF. DNA for the CDR3: TGTGCCAGTAGTATTACAGGTGATTCCGGGGAGCTGTTTTTT.